These 19 T cell receptor beta chains were all obtained from the same sample, sequenced in a study of T cell clonality in common variable immunodeficiency. The data were produced by immunoSEQ multiplex PCR, yet TCRdb's version contains in-frame clones alone and is incomplete. The sample is made up of about 44,000 clones, none counted only once. The sequenced sample consisted of peripheral blood mononuclear cells. The receptors stem from a person between 18 and 75 years old in good health.

This clone has ten or more counts. The read ends 3 residues early relative to the CDR3; the germline J gene fills the gap. The rearrangement joins TRBV7-3 to TRBJ2-3, with D perhaps TRBD2 (6 bases). Germline CDR1 SGHTA, CDR2 FQGTGA. Deletions cut 5 bases from V and 3 bases from J, with 15 bases between. The CDR3 runs to 15 residues. CDR3 DNA (partial): TGTGCCAGCAGCCCCTCTTTGGGGGGAACAGATACG. It specifies CASSPSLGGTDT. Given in full, the CDR3 is CASSPSLGGTDTQYF.

This clone has ten or more counts. The CDR3 end lies 3 residues beyond the end of the read and is filled in from the germline J gene. This chain connects TRBV6-2 or TRBV6-3 to TRBJ2-4, with D tentatively TRBD2 (6 bases). Between the trimmed V and J ends, which lost 11 bases and 9 bases, there was a span of 23 bases. The germline V gene encodes CDR1 MNHEY and CDR2 SVGEGT. CDR3 length: 14 amino acids. This CDR3 is CAPIGGASVGIQYF. The sequenced CDR3 bases are TGTGCCCCGATCGGGGGAGCAAGCGTGGGCATT.

The sample holds many counts of this clone. The read falls 3 residues short of the CDR3 end, and the missing part is taken from the germline J gene. This chain connects TRBV6-4 to TRBJ1-2; D gene unclear. Germline CDR1 MRHNA, CDR2 SNTAGT. CDR3 length: 14 residues. The germline V and J ends were trimmed by 3 bases and 4 bases, with 12 bases remaining between them. The covered CDR3 bases are TGTGCCAGCAGTGAGAGTATTGGCGGCTATGGC. This gives the protein CASSESIGGYG. The whole CDR3 protein reads CASSESIGGYGYTF.

This clone was seen more than once but under ten times. The read stops 3 residues short of the end of the CDR3; the missing end is completed from the germline J gene. The chain joins TRBV2 to TRBJ2-1, with unresolved D. Germline V gene lookup returns CDR1 SNHLY and CDR2 FYNNEI. The CDR3 has 12 amino acids. V shed 6 bases and J shed 5 bases, with 8 bases lying between them. Partial CDR3 DNA: TGTGCCAGCAGGAAGCTACACAATGAG. Translated, it gives CASRKLHNE. The whole CDR3 sequence is CASRKLHNEQFF.

This clone was picked up many times. The CDR3 spells CASSPLTGNTEAFF. CDR3 DNA (partial): TGCGCCAGCAGCCCGCTGACGGGGAACACTGAA. The chain has TRBV5-1 and TRBJ1-1, with D hard to call. The read finishes 3 residues shy of the CDR3 end, and the germline J gene is used to complete it. The germline gives CDR1 SGHRS, CDR2 YFSETQ. Trimming shortened V by 4 bases and J by 1 base, and 11 bases separated the two germline ends. The CDR3 runs to 14 residues. The full variable domain, completed using reference TRBV5-1 and TRBJ1-1, is KAGVTQTPRYLIKTRGQQVTLSCSPISGHRSVSWYQQTPGQGLQFLFEYFSETQRNKGNFPGRFSGRQFSNSRSEMNVSTLELGDSALYLCASSPLTGNTEAFFGQGTRLTVV.

This clone was observed many times. The CDR3 end falls 3 residues outside the read, so it is completed with the germline J gene. The V gene is TRBV7-8, the J gene TRBJ2-3; 12 bases match TRBD2. The CDR3 totals 14 residues. The J segment lost 8 bases and the V segment lost 1 base, leaving 1 base of the junction unmatched. Germline assignment: CDR1 SGHVS and CDR2 FQNEAQ. The CDR3 loop reads CASSLGTSGTTQYF. Incomplete CDR3 DNA: TGTGCCAGCAGCTTAGGGACTAGCGGGACTACG.

This clone was recorded many times. From the germline J gene comes the end of the CDR3, since the read stops 3 residues before it. The rearrangement uses TRBV2 and TRBJ2-7, with TRBD2 identical over 11 bases. Per germline, CDR1 SNHLY and CDR2 FYNNEI. This CDR3 has 14 amino acids. V dropped 8 bases and J dropped 3; count of bases not matched to a gene: 6. The CDR3 here is CASATGTSGYEQYF. The sequenced part of the CDR3 DNA is TGTGCCAGCGCGACCGGGACTAGCGGCTACGAG.

Many counts were recorded for this clone. Coverage ceases 3 residues before the CDR3 finishes, and the germline J gene fills in the end. The J gene is TRBJ2-7, the V gene TRBV30; D possibly corresponds to TRBD1 (6 bases). Between the trimmed V and J ends, which lost 2 bases and 0 bases, there was a span of 11 bases. The CDR3 extends over 14 amino acids. Germline V gene lookup returns CDR1 GTSNPN and CDR2 SVGIG (reference sequence). The sequenced part of the CDR3 DNA is TGTGCCTGGAGTTGGGCCAGGGGCTCCTACGAG. This encodes CAWSWARGSYE. The whole CDR3 protein reads CAWSWARGSYEQYF.

In this sample, this clone turned up many times. The sequenced fragment ends 3 residues before the CDR3 boundary, so the rest is inferred from the germline J gene. This chain uses TRBV6-4 with TRBJ2-3; tentatively, D is TRBD1 (6 bases). Trimming stripped 4 bases from V and 2 bases from J, with 13 bases between. The CDR3 covers 15 residues. CDR1 and CDR2 (germline): MRHNA, SNTAGT. CDR3 DNA (partial): TGTGCCAGCAGTGCCGAGGGGGTAGCCACAGATACG. The encoded protein is CASSAEGVATDT. The entire CDR3 reads CASSAEGVATDTQYF.

In its sample, this clone was seen many times. The DNA ends 3 residues before the CDR3 does, and the rest of the CDR3 is filled in from the germline J gene. The sample carries other DNA sequences with the same CDR3. The genes are TRBV19 and TRBJ1-2; 8 bases are a match to TRBD1. V was clipped by 4 bases and J by 5 bases; unmatched bases: 9. CDR1 and CDR2 (germline): LNHDA, SQIVND (reference sequence). CDR3 length: 15 residues. CDR3 DNA, as far as it was read: TGTGCCAGTAGTAAATCGACAGGGGCCTATTATGGC. The encoded protein is CASSKSTGAYYG. The entire CDR3 protein reads CASSKSTGAYYGYTF.

The sample holds many counts of this clone. The read stops 3 residues short of the end of the CDR3; the missing end is completed from the germline J gene. The chain is built from TRBV9 and TRBJ2-3; 11 bases align to TRBD2. The germline V gene encodes CDR1 SGDLS and CDR2 YYNGEE. The CDR3 totals 18 residues. V trimming: 1 base; J trimming: 1 base; junction bases outside the gene matches: 8. The CDR3: CASSVLAGGLGGTDTQYF. The sequenced CDR3 bases are TGTGCCAGCAGCGTACTAGCGGGGGGCCTAGGGGGCACAGATACG. Looking up the rest from reference TRBV9 and TRBJ2-3 gives the full variable domain: DSGVTQTPKHLITATGQRVTLRCSPRSGDLSVYWYQQSLDQGLQFLIQYYNGEERAKGNILERFSAQQFPDLHSELNLSSLELGDSALYFCASSVLAGGLGGTDTQYFGPGTRLTVL.

This clone was counted between two and nine times. Read coverage stops 3 residues before the CDR3 terminus; the germline J gene supplies the remainder. The J gene is TRBJ1-4, the V gene TRBV5-5; D is unresolved. The CDR3 loop spans 15 amino acids. Germline V gene sequence: CDR1 SGHKS, CDR2 YYEKEE (reference sequence). V lost 2 bases to trimming and J lost 0 bases, with 8 bases between them. Incomplete CDR3 DNA: TGTGCCAGCAGCTTCATCGGTGCAACTAATGAAAAA. It specifies CASSFIGATNEK. The whole CDR3 protein reads CASSFIGATNEKLFF.

This clone appeared many times. Sequencing ends 3 residues short of the CDR3 end; the germline J gene provides the rest. The rearrangement joins TRBV28 to TRBJ2-1; 13 bases agree with TRBD2. After removal of 5 bases from V and 3 bases from J, the junction contained 13 bases not matched to a gene. The CDR3 totals 19 residues. Looked up from germline, CDR1 is MDHEN and CDR2 is SYDVKM. CDR3 bases read: TGTGCCAGCAGTCGAACCCGGACTAGCGGGAGAGGTGTCTACAATGAG. Its translation is CASSRTRTSGRGVYNE. The whole CDR3 is CASSRTRTSGRGVYNEQFF.

This clone was found many times. The sequenced fragment ends 3 residues before the CDR3 boundary, so the rest is inferred from the germline J gene. The J gene is TRBJ2-4, the V gene TRBV18, with 9 nucleotides matching TRBD1. The CDR3 is 14 residues long. V gave up 1 base and J gave up 9 bases; unmatched junction bases: 4. From germline, CDR1 is KGHSH and CDR2 LQKENI. The sequenced part of the CDR3 DNA is TGTGCCAGCTCACCACGGGACAGGGAATTCATT. Its translation: CASSPRDREFI. The full CDR3 protein is CASSPRDREFIQYF. Full variable domain (rest looked up from reference TRBV18 and TRBJ2-4): NAGVMQNPRHLVRRRGQEARLRCSPMKGHSHVYWYRQLPEEGLKFMVYLQKENIIDESGMPKERFSAEFPKEGPSILRIQQVVRGDSAAYFCASSPRDREFIQYFGAGTRLSVL.

Ten or more counts support this clone. The observed sequence ends 3 residues before the CDR3 terminus, with the missing tail filled in from the germline J gene. This sequence joins TRBV19 and TRBJ1-1; no firm D call. Trimming stripped 2 bases from V and 6 bases from J, with 10 bases between. The CDR3 contains 13 residues. Germline V lookup: CDR1 LNHDA, CDR2 SQIVND (reference sequence). The CDR3 reads CASSIRRVAEAFF. The part of the CDR3 DNA that was read is TGTGCCAGTAGTATACGTAGGGTGGCTGAA.

This clone occurred many times. The CDR3 end is not reached by the read, which stops 3 residues before it; the germline J gene fills it in. The chain employs TRBV5-5 and TRBJ2-7; D possibly corresponds to TRBD1 (5 bases). CDR1 is SGHKS, CDR2 YYEKEE, per germline (reference sequence). Trimming left V 2 bases short and J 4 bases short, with 13 bases between. The CDR3 is 14 residues long. The CDR3: CASSFLQGLYEQYF. CDR3 bases read: TGTGCCAGCAGCTTTCTTCAGGGCTTGTACGAG.

This clone was recorded many times. The missing CDR3 end, 3 residues past where the read stops, is filled in from the germline J gene. The J gene is TRBJ2-2, the V gene TRBV6-4; 10 nucleotides line up with TRBD2. The length of the CDR3 is 16 residues. From germline, CDR1 is MRHNA and CDR2 SNTAGT. Unmatched junction bases numbered 6, after V lost 4 bases and J lost 4 bases. CDR3 DNA (partial): TGTGCCAGCAGTGTTTTAGCGGGAGGCCTCACCGGGGAG. It encodes CASSVLAGGLTGE. The CDR3 in its entirety is CASSVLAGGLTGELFF.

This clone occurred many times. The CDR3 end lies 3 residues beyond the end of the read and is filled in from the germline J gene. The V gene is TRBV20-1, the J gene TRBJ1-3; a possible D gene is TRBD1 (6 bases). Germline-derived CDR1 and CDR2 are DFQATT and SNEGSKA (reference sequence). V was shortened by 1 base and J by 0 bases, with 13 bases between the two germline ends. The CDR3 has 16 amino acids. CDR3 in amino acids: CSARVGTPSSGNTIYF. The CDR3 DNA, read in part, is TGCAGTGCTAGAGTAGGGACACCGAGCTCTGGAAACACC.

This clone showed up just a few times. The read gets to within 3 residues of the CDR3 end, and the germline J gene fills in the rest. V is TRBV11-2 and J is TRBJ2-7, with D tentatively TRBD1 (8 bases). The CDR3 has 15 residues. Trimming left V 5 bases short and J 2 bases short, with 16 bases between. CDR1 SGHAT and CDR2 FQNNGV come from the germline V gene. The part of the CDR3 DNA that was read is TGTGCCAGCAGCCCCAACAGGGGGGGGACCTACGAG. Translated: CASSPNRGGTYE. The entire CDR3 reads CASSPNRGGTYEQYF.